This record looks at one TCR beta chain sequence and its context. Its specificity is not known. The data were obtained in a study of T cell responses to AZD1222 COVID-19 vaccine. General observations from the study: Among spike-specific TCRs, nearly half reportedly target unmutated variant regions. The donors showed a predominance of white British ancestry and of females, with possible underestimation of clonal diversity. Seropositivity was recorded at baseline in only 5 or 6 AZD1222 recipients.

Sequencing was performed with immunoSEQ multiplex PCR; in TCRdb, only in-frame clones are kept and a portion is missing. The sample lists about 150,000 clones, roughly nine tenths seen once, with about 1.6% in the top ten. Trimming cost V 5 bases and J 0 bases, with 8 bases left between them. The V gene's germline CDR1 is SGHTA and CDR2 FQGTGA. This CDR3 is built from 14 residues. The chain employs TRBV7-3 and TRBJ1-3; no clear D. The sequence was collected from an adult who received the AZD1222 COVID-19 vaccine. Sequenced material: peripheral blood, taken 28 days after the second AZD1222 dose. The CDR3 DNA is TGTGCCAGCAGCCCCGATCCCTCTGGAAACACCATATATTTT. Amino acid sequence: CASSPDPSGNTIYF.